This TCR beta chain was observed in a study of blood T cell repertoires in COVID-19. Study context: Collection of acute and convalescent COVID-19 samples took place in the United States, Italy and Spain. Sources were T cells, B-cell-depleted T cells, or PBMCs; the material itself was cDNA or gDNA.

In the authors' methods: Amplifying reference gene primers gave estimates of nucleated cell counts. Sequencing used immunoSEQ multiplex PCR; TCRdb keeps in-frame clones, though not all of them. Clone size and V and J calls were adopted from that table, with D and trimming inferred from the DNA. Of about 68,000 clones in the sample, approximately 88% were seen once. CDR3 length: 16 residues. With V trimmed by 5 bases and J by 0 bases, 3 bases remained unmatched. The V gene's germline CDR1 is SEHNR and CDR2 FQNEAQ (reference sequence). The receptor was derived from a human donor in a cohort sampled during active COVID-19. This sequence joins TRBV7-9 and TRBJ2-7; 14 nucleotides align to TRBD2. Sequencing was performed on peripheral blood. Written as DNA, the CDR3 is TGTGCCAGCAGCCGGACTAGCGGGGGGAACTCCTACGAGCAGTACTTC. Its protein product is CASSRTSGGNSYEQYF. The full variable domain, with the rest looked up from reference TRBV7-9 and TRBJ2-7, is DTGVSQNPRHKITKRGQNVTFRCDPISEHNRLYWYRQTLGQGPEFLTYFQNEAQLEKSRLLSDRFSAERPKGSFSTLEIQRTEQGDSAMYLCASSRTSGGNSYEQYFGPGTRLTVT.